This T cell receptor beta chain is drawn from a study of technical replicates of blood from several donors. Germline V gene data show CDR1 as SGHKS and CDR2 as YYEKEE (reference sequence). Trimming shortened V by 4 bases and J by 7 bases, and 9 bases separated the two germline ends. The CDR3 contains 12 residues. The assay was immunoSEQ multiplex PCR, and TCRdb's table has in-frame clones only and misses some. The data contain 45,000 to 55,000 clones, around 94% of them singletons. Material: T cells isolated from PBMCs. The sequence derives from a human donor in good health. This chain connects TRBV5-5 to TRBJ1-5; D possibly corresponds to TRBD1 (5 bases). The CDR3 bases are TGTGCCAGCAGCCGGGGGGGACAGCCCCAGCATTTT. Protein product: CASSRGGQPQHF.